Each of the 22 T cell receptor beta chains below was sequenced from the same sample in a study of T-cell memory formation after mild COVID-19. From the 5' RACE reads, TCRdb called clonotypes with MiXCR, one entry per CDR3 protein. The table records fewer than 600,000 distinct CDR3 sequences, approximately 21% of them present only once. The material sequenced was PBMCs or a T cell subset sorted from them (not recorded which). These TCRs come from an adult woman who had mild COVID-19 (a few samples of this study predate the infection). Cell type and time point are not known.

In its sample, this clonotype was seen a few times. The rearrangement links TRBV7-8 to TRBJ1-1; possible D gene TRBD1, 5 bases. This CDR3 region has 15 residues. With 1 base removed from V and 5 bases from J, the gap between germline ends came to 14 bases. Germline V CDR1 and CDR2: SGHVS, FQNEAQ. The CDR3 protein is CASSLGSSGGTEAFF. In DNA form, the CDR3 reads TGTGCCAGCAGCTTAGGGTCGTCCGGGGGAACTGAAGCTTTCTTT.

This clonotype appeared a few times. The J gene is TRBJ1-2, the V gene TRBV30; TRBD1 might be the D (5 bases). The V gene's germline CDR1 is GTSNPN and CDR2 SVGIG (reference sequence). The CDR3 is 12 amino acids. V was trimmed by 5 bases and J by 6 bases, leaving 13 bases between them. The CDR3 spells CAWAGTLNGYTF. The DNA for the CDR3 is TGTGCCTGGGCCGGGACTCTGAATGGCTACACCTTC.

This clonotype has just a few counts. The chain couples TRBV7-9 to TRBJ2-5; TRBD2 matches at 11 bases. This CDR3 spans 15 amino acids. V lost 5 bases, J lost 4 bases, and 6 bases stayed unmatched. Per the germline V gene, CDR1 is SEHNR and CDR2 is FQNEAQ (reference sequence). In DNA form, the CDR3 reads TGTGCCAGCAGCGAATCACTAGCGGGGGCAGAGACCCAGTACTTC. Encoded protein: CASSESLAGAETQYF. The full variable domain, completed using reference TRBV7-9 and TRBJ2-5, is DTGVSQNPRHKITKRGQNVTFRCDPISEHNRLYWYRQTLGQGPEFLTYFQNEAQLEKSRLLSDRFSAERPKGSFSTLEIQRTEQGDSAMYLCASSESLAGAETQYFGPGTRLLVL.

This clonotype showed up just a few times. The chain uses TRBV5-1 and TRBJ1-1; possible D gene TRBD1, 6 bases. V gave up 5 bases and J gave up 0 bases, with 11 bases separating them. This CDR3 contains 14 residues. From germline, CDR1 is SGHRS and CDR2 YFSETQ. In DNA, the CDR3 is TGCGCCAGCAGTAAGGGGGGCATGAACACTGAAGCTTTCTTT. This codes for CASSKGGMNTEAFF.

The V and J genes are TRBV27 and TRBJ1-2; D might be TRBD1 (6 bases). Trimming left V 5 bases short and J 4 bases short, with 17 bases between. CDR1 is MNHEY and CDR2 is SMNVEV in the germline V gene (reference sequence). CDR3 length: 15 amino acids. CDR3 residues: CASSPRVGGAYGYTF. The CDR3 DNA reads as TGTGCCAGCAGTCCGAGGGTGGGGGGCGCCTATGGCTACACCTTC.

The chain combines TRBV12-3 or TRBV12-4 with TRBJ1-4, with a possible D match to TRBD1 (6 bases). With 2 bases removed from V and 10 bases from J, the gap between germline ends came to 11 bases. The CDR3 is 13 amino acids. CDR3 nucleotide sequence: TGTGCCAGCAGTTTAAACGAGGACAGAAAACTGTTTTTT. Translating it yields CASSLNEDRKLFF.

Only a few counts were recorded for this clonotype. This chain joins TRBV7-6 and TRBJ2-7, with 9 positions matching TRBD1. The length of the CDR3 is 14 residues. J gave up 5 bases and V 1 base, and 3 bases lay outside the gene matches. Germline-derived CDR1 and CDR2 are SGHVS and FNYEAQ. The CDR3 sequence is CASSLEQGAHEQYF. In nucleotides, the CDR3 is TGTGCCAGCAGCTTAGAACAGGGGGCGCACGAGCAGTACTTC.

There are many counts of this clonotype. The rearrangement joins TRBV5-1 to TRBJ2-6; unclear D gene. This CDR3 contains 15 residues. V lost 0 bases and J 0 bases, leaving 4 bases between the germline ends. Per the germline V gene, CDR1 is SGHRS and CDR2 is YFSETQ. Here the CDR3 reads CASSLEISGANVLTF. As DNA, the CDR3 is TGCGCCAGCAGCTTGGAAATCTCTGGGGCCAACGTCCTGACTTTC.

The V gene is TRBV18, the J gene TRBJ1-1; no definite D call. Trimming removed 3 bases from V and 3 bases from J, with 11 bases in between. This CDR3 has 14 residues. Germline CDR1 KGHSH, CDR2 LQKENI. Here the CDR3 DNA reads TGTGCCAGCTCACCCGCCGAGACGGACACTGAAGCTTTCTTT. It is translated as CASSPAETDTEAFF.

In this sample, this clonotype turned up a few times. The V and J genes are TRBV7-2 and TRBJ1-1; D not resolved. Germline CDR1 reads SGHTA; CDR2 reads FQGNSA. The V and J ends lost 1 base and 1 base respectively, with 7 bases between them. This CDR3 comprises 14 residues. CDR3 bases: TGTGCCAGCAGCTTAGGGACTTGGAACACTGAAGCTTTCTTT. Translated: CASSLGTWNTEAFF.

The sample holds many counts of this clonotype. The chain is built from TRBV29-1 and TRBJ1-1, with unresolved D. The V end lost 4 bases, the J end lost 6 bases, and 9 bases lay between the germline ends. Germline CDR1 SQVTM, CDR2 ANQGSEA. The CDR3 is 11 residues long. In DNA form, the CDR3 reads TGCAGCGTTGTTAGGAGTTCTGAAGCTTTCTTT. Its translation: CSVVRSSEAFF.

This clonotype has just a few counts. For the CDR3, the DNA is TGCAGTGCTAGAGGCCATGGCTACACCTTC. It is translated as CSARGHGYTF. The chain links TRBV20-1 to TRBJ1-2; the D is unclear. V was pared by 1 base and J by 6 bases, with 3 bases between. The V gene's germline CDR1 is DFQATT and CDR2 SNEGSKA (reference sequence). The CDR3 sequence is 10 residues long.

The CDR3 is CASSEGVRLTDTQYF. CDR3 sequence (DNA): TGTGCCAGCAGTGAAGGTGTCAGGCTCACAGATACGCAGTATTTT. The rearrangement links TRBV25-1 to TRBJ2-3, with D unresolved. The CDR3 runs 15 residues. V was clipped by 2 bases and J by 2 bases, with 11 bases between them. The germline CDR1 and CDR2 sequences are MGHDK and SYGVNS.

The chain employs TRBV11-2 and TRBJ2-4; D gene ambiguous. The CDR3 spans 12 residues. The germline V and J ends were trimmed by 5 bases and 8 bases, with 10 bases remaining between them. The germline gives CDR1 SGHAT, CDR2 FQNNGV. The CDR3 DNA reads TGTGCCAGCAGCCAGGACCGGTACATTCAGTACTTC. This gives the protein CASSQDRYIQYF. The entire variable domain, with the rest obtained from reference TRBV11-2 and TRBJ2-4, is as follows: EAGVAQSPRYKIIEKRQSVAFWCNPISGHATLYWYQQILGQGPKLLIQFQNNGVVDDSQLPKDRFSAERLKGVDSTLKIQPAKLEDSAVYLCASSQDRYIQYFGAGTRLSVL.

J is TRBJ2-1 and V is TRBV6-4; D ambiguous. CDR3 size: 13 residues. Germline CDR1 reads MRHNA; CDR2 reads SNTAGT. V was shortened by 6 bases and J by 5 bases, with 11 bases between the two germline ends. Here the CDR3 DNA reads TGTGCCAGCAGCTCGGACGGACACAATGAGCAGTTCTTC. Encoded protein: CASSSDGHNEQFF.

This clonotype has just a few counts. The rearrangement joins TRBV12-3 or TRBV12-4 to TRBJ2-7; D is unresolved. The CDR3 runs to 12 residues. Trimming cost V 3 bases and J 5 bases, with 8 bases left between them. The CDR3 nucleotides are TGTGCCAGCAGTTTTAGGGTGAACGAGCAGTACTTC. Translating it yields CASSFRVNEQYF.

The rearrangement links TRBV7-3 to TRBJ2-1; tentative D call: TRBD2 (5 bases). CDR3 length equals 14 residues. Trimming stripped 3 bases from V and 2 bases from J, with 8 bases between. Germline loops: CDR1 SGHTA, CDR2 FQGTGA. CDR3 nucleotide sequence: TGTGCCAGCAGCTTTTCCGGGGCCTACAATGAGCAGTTCTTC. It encodes CASSFSGAYNEQFF.

CDR3 sequence reads: CAWSALFLGLATNEKLFF. The CDR3, as DNA: TGTGCCTGGAGTGCACTTTTCCTCGGGTTGGCAACTAATGAAAAACTGTTTTTT. V gene TRBV30 combines with J gene TRBJ1-4; unclear D gene. Germline lookup yields CDR1 GTSNPN and CDR2 SVGIG (reference sequence). This CDR3 is built from 18 residues. V lost 1 base and J lost 0, with 18 bases in between.

This clonotype was recorded at least ten times. The V and J genes are TRBV7-9 and TRBJ2-7; D gene uncertain. The V gene lost 5 bases and the J gene lost 6 bases, with 11 bases spanning the gap. CDR3 length: 12 residues. Per the germline V gene, CDR1 is SEHNR and CDR2 is FQNEAQ (reference sequence). The CDR3 here is CASSPVAVEQYF. The CDR3 DNA sequence: TGTGCCAGCAGCCCCGTCGCGGTCGAGCAGTACTTC.

This clonotype appeared a few times. One end of the junction is discordant with germline, which a read error may explain. The V gene is TRBV19, the J gene TRBJ2-7, with a tentative D call TRBD2 (6 bases). CDR1 and CDR2 from the germline V gene are LNHDA and SQIVND (reference sequence). The CDR3 spans 13 residues. CDR3 sequence: CASSISGSYEQYF. The CDR3 DNA sequence: TGTGCCAGCAGTATTAGCGGCTCCTACGAGCAGTACTTC.

This clonotype showed up just a few times. The chain employs TRBV9 and TRBJ1-3, with 7 bases that match TRBD1. CDR1 and CDR2 (germline): SGDLS, YYNGEE. The CDR3 runs to 17 residues. The trim removed 0 bases at V and 1 base at J, leaving 7 bases unmatched. CDR3 residues: CASSVDPGGRSGNTIYF. For the CDR3, the DNA is TGTGCCAGCAGCGTAGATCCAGGGGGAAGATCTGGAAACACCATATATTTT.

This clonotype was seen only a few times. J is TRBJ2-4 and V is TRBV4-2; D may be TRBD1 (5 bases). CDR1 is LGHNA and CDR2 is YNFKEQ in the germline V gene. V was pared by 3 bases and J by 1 base, with 10 bases between. The CDR3 is made up of 15 amino acids. The CDR3 loop reads CASSQDPGAKNIQYF. The DNA of the CDR3 is TGTGCCAGCAGCCAGGACCCAGGGGCCAAAAACATTCAGTACTTC.